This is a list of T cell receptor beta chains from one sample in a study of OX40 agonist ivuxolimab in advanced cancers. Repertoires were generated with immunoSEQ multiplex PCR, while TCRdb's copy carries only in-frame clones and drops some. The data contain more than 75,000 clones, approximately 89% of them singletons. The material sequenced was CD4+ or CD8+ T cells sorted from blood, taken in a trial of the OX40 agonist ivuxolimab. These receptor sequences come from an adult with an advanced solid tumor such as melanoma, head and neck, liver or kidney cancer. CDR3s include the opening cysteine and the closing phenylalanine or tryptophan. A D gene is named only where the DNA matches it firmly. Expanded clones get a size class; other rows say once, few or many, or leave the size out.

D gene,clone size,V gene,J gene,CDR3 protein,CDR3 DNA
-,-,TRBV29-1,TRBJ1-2,CSVEGAGFYGYTF,TGCAGCGTTGAAGGGGCAGGATTCTATGGCTACACCTTC
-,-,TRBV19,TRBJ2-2,CASSIRQNTGELFF,TGTGCCAGTAGTATTCGACAGAACACCGGGGAGCTGTTTTTT
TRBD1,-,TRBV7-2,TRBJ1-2,CASSLAQGASYGYTF,TGTGCCAGCAGCTTAGCACAGGGGGCAAGTTATGGCTACACCTTC
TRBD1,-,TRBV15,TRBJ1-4,CATSRDPRDRRHATNEKLFF,TGTGCCACCAGCAGAGACCCCCGGGACAGGAGACATGCAACTAATGAAAAACTGTTTTTT
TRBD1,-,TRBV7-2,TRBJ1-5,CASSPPQGARQPQHF,TGTGCCAGCAGCCCCCCACAGGGGGCAAGGCAGCCCCAGCATTTT
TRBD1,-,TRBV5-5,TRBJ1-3,CASSQDRGRFFGNTIYF,TGTGCCAGCAGTCAAGACAGGGGGCGATTCTTTGGAAACACCATATATTTT
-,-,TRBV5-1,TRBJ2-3,CASSSTDTQYF,TGCGCCAGCAGCTCCACAGATACGCAGTATTTT
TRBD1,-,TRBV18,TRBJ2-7,CASSGQGTNEQYF,TGTGCCAGCTCCGGACAGGGGACAAACGAGCAGTACTTC
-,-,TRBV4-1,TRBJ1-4,CASSQDQGTYNEKLFF,TGCGCCAGCAGCCAAGATCAGGGAACTTACAATGAAAAACTGTTTTTT
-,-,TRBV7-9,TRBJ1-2,CASSLAGNYGYTF,TGTGCCAGCAGCTTAGCGGGCAACTATGGCTACACCTTC
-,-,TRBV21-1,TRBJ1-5,CASSKSPPQPQHF,TGTGCCAGCAGCAAAAGCCCGCCTCAGCCCCAGCATTTT
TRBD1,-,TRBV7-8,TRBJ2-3,CASSTRGPTDTQYF,TGTGCCAGCAGCACTAGGGGGCCGACAGATACGCAGTATTTT
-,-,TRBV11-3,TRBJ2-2,CASSLEGFTGELFF,TGTGCCAGCAGCTTAGAAGGTTTCACCGGGGAGCTGTTTTTT
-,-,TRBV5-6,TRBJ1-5,CASSSYDSLDQPQHF,TGTGCCAGCAGCTCCTACGACAGTCTAGATCAGCCCCAGCATTTT
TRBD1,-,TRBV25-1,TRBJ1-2,CASSVTGTGLIYGYTF,TGTGCCAGCAGTGTTACCGGGACAGGCCTGATCTATGGCTACACCTTC
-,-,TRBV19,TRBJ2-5,CASSIREETQYF,TGTGCCAGTAGTATCAGGGAGGAGACCCAGTACTTC
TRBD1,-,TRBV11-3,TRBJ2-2,CASRRQGNTGELFF,TGTGCCAGCAGAAGACAGGGAAACACCGGGGAGCTGTTTTTT
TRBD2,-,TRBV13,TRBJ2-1,CASSLWLAGGVNEQFF,TGTGCCAGCAGCTTATGGTTGGCGGGAGGAGTAAATGAGCAGTTCTTC
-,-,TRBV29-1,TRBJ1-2,CSVGGTLPYGYTF,TGCAGCGTTGGCGGGACTCTCCCCTATGGCTACACCTTC
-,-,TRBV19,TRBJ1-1,CASQRWGTEAFF,TGTGCCAGTCAACGATGGGGCACTGAAGCTTTCTTT
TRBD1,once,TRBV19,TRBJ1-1,CASKTQGTGGGTEAFF,TGTGCCAGTAAAACACAAGGAACAGGGGGAGGAACTGAAGCTTTCTTT
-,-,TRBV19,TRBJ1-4,CASSIVGNNEKLFF,TGTGCCAGTAGTATCGTAGGAAATAATGAAAAACTGTTTTTT
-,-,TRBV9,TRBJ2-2,CASSGPTGSLNTGELFF,TGTGCCAGCAGCGGACCAACAGGATCGCTGAACACCGGGGAGCTGTTTTTT
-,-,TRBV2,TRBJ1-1,CASSRSGVSITEAFF,TGTGCCAGCAGCAGGTCGGGGGTCAGTATCACTGAAGCTTTCTTT
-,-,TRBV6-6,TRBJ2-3,CASKNTDTQYF,TGTGCCAGCAAAAACACAGATACGCAGTATTTT
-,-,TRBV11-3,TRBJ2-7,CASGGPISYEQYF,TGTGCCAGCGGGGGACCGATCTCCTACGAGCAGTACTTC
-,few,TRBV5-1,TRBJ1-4,CASSFLTGTGEKLFF,TGCGCCAGCAGCTTCCTAACAGGGACGGGTGAAAAACTGTTTTTT
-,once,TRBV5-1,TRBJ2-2,CASSLAELNTGELFF,TGCGCCAGCAGCTTGGCCGAGTTGAACACCGGGGAGCTGTTTTTT
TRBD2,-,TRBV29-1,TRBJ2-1,CSVGRAGGRGNEQFF,TGCAGCGTCGGAAGGGCGGGAGGGCGCGGGAATGAGCAGTTCTTC
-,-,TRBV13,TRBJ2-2,CASSPGPHSTGELFF,TGTGCCAGCAGCCCGGGACCCCACAGTACCGGGGAGCTGTTTTTT